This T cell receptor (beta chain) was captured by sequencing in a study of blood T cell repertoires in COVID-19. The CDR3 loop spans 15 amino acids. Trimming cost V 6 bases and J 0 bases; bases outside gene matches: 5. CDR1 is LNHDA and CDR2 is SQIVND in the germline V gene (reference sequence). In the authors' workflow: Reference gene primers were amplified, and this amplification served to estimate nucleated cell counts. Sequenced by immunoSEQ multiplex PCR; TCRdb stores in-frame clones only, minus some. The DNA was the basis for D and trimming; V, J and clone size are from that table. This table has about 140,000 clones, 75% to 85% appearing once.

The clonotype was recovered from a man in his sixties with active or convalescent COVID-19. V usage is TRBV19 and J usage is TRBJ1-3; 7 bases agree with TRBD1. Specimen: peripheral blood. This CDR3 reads CASSPGTASGNTIYF. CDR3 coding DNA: TGTGCCAGTAGCCCCGGGACAGCCTCTGGAAACACCATATATTTT. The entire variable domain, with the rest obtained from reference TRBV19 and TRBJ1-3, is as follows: DGGITQSPKYLFRKEGQNVTLSCEQNLNHDAMYWYRQDPGQGLRLIYYSQIVNDFQKGDIAEGYSVSREKKESFPLTVTSAQKNPTAFYLCASSPGTASGNTIYFGEGSWLTVV.